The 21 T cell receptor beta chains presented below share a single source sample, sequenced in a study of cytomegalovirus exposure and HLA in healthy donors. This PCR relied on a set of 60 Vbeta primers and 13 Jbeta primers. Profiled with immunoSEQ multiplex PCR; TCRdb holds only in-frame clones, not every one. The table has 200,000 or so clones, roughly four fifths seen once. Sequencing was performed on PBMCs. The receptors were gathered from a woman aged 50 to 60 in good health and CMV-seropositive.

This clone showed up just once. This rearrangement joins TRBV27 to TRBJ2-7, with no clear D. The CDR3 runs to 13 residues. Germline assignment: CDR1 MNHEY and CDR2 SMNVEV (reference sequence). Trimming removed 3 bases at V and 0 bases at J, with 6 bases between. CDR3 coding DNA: TGTGCCAGCAGTTTGGCCCTCTCCTACGAGCAGTACTTC. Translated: CASSLALSYEQYF.

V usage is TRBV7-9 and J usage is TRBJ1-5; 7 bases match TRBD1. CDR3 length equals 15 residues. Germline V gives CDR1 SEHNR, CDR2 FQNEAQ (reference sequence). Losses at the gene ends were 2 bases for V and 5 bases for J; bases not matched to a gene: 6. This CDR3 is CASSLHGQADQPQHF. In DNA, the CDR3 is TGTGCCAGCAGCTTACATGGACAGGCGGATCAGCCCCAGCATTTT.

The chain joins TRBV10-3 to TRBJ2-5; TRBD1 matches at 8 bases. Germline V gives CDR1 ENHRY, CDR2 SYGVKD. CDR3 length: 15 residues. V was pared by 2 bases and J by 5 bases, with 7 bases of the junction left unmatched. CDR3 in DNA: TGTGCCATCAGTGAGGTGCAGGGGGCACGGGAGACCCAGTACTTC. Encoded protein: CAISEVQGARETQYF.

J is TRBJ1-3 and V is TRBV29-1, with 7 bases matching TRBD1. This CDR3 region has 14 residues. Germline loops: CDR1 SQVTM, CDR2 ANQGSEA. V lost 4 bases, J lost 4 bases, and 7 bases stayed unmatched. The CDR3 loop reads CSVAPTGRGNTIYF. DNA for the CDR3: TGCAGCGTTGCCCCGACAGGGCGCGGAAACACCATATATTTT.

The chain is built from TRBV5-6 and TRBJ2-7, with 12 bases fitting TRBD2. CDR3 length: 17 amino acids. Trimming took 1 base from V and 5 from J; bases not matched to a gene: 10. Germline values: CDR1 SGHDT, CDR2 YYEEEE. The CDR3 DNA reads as TGTGCCAGCAGCTTGTGGTCAGGACTAGCGGGAATCCACGAGCAGTACTTC. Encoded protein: CASSLWSGLAGIHEQYF.

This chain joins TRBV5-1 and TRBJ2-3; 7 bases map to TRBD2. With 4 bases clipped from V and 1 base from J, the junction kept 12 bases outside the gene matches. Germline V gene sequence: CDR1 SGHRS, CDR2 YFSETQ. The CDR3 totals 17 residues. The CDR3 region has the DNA TGCGCCAGCAGCCCGCTGGGAGGGCCGACAGGCACAGATACGCAGTATTTT. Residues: CASSPLGGPTGTDTQYF.

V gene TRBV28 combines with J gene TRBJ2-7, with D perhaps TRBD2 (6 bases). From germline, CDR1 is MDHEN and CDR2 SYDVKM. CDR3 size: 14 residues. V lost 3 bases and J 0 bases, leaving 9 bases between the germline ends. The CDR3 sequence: CASSLEGSSYEQYF. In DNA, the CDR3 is TGTGCCAGCAGTTTGGAGGGGTCCTCCTACGAGCAGTACTTC.

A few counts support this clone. CDR3 sequence: CAWRRESSEKLFF. The CDR3 DNA reads as TGTGCCTGGAGACGGGAGTCTTCTGAAAAACTGTTTTTT. The V call is TRBV30, the J call TRBJ1-4, with D uncertain. Trimming removed 3 bases at V and 7 bases at J, with 12 bases between. CDR3 length: 13 residues. Per germline, CDR1 GTSNPN and CDR2 SVGIG (reference sequence).

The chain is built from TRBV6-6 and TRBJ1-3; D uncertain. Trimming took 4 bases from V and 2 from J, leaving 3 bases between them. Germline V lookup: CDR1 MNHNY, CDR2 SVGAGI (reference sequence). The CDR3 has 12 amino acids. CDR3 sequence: CASSLAGNTIYF. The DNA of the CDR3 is TGTGCCAGCAGTTTAGCTGGAAACACCATATATTTT.

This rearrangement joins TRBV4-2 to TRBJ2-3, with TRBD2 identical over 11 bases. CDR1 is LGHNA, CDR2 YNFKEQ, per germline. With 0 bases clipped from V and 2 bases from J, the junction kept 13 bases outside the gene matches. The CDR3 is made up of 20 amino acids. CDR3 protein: CASSQELATSGRRATDTQYF. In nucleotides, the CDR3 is TGTGCCAGCAGCCAAGAGCTTGCCACTAGCGGGAGAAGGGCCACAGATACGCAGTATTTT.

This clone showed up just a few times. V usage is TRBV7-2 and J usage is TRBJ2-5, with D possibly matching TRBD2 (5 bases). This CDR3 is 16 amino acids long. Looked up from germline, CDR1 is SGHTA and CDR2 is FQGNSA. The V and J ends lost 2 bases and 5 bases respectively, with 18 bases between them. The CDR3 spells CASSLIPGGVGETQYF. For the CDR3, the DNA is TGTGCCAGCAGCTTAATCCCCGGAGGAGTCGGGGAGACCCAGTACTTC.

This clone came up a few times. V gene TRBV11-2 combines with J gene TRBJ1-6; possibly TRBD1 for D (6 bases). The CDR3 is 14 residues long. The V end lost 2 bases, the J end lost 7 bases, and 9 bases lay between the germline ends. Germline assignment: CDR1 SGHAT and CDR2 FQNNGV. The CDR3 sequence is CASSLYRGNSPLHF. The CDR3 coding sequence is TGTGCCAGCAGCTTATATAGGGGGAATTCACCCCTCCACTTT.

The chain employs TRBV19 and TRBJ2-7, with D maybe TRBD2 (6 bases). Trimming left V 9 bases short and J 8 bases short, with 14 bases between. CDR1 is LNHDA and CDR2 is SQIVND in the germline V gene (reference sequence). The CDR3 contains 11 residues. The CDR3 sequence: CASRDSWKQYF. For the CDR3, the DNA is TGTGCCAGCCGGGACTCTTGGAAGCAGTACTTC. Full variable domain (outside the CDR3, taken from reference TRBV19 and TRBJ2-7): DGGITQSPKYLFRKEGQNVTLSCEQNLNHDAMYWYRQDPGQGLRLIYYSQIVNDFQKGDIAEGYSVSREKKESFPLTVTSAQKNPTAFYLCASRDSWKQYFGPGTRLTVT.

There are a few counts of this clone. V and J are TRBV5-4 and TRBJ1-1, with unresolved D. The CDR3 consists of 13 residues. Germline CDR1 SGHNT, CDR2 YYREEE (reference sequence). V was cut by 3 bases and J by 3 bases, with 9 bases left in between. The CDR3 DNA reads TGTGCCAGCAGCTCCCTACGGGACACTGAAGCTTTCTTT. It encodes CASSSLRDTEAFF. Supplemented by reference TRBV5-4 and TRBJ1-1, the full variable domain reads ETGVTQSPTHLIKTRGQQVTLRCSSQSGHNTVSWYQQALGQGPQFIFQYYREEENGRGNFPPRFSGLQFPNYSSELNVNALELDDSALYLCASSSLRDTEAFFGQGTRLTVV.

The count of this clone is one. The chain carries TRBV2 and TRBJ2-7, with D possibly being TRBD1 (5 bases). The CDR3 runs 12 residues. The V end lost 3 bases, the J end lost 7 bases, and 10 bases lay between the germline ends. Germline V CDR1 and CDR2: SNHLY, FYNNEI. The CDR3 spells CASSEQGGEQYF. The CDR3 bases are TGTGCCAGCAGTGAGCAGGGCGGTGAGCAGTACTTC.

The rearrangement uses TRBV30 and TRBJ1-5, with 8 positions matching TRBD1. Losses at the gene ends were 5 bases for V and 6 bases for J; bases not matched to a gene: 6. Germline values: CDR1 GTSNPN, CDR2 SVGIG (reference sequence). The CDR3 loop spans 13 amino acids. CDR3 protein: CAWGGQGGQPQHF. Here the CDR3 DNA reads TGTGCCTGGGGAGGACAGGGCGGTCAGCCCCAGCATTTT.

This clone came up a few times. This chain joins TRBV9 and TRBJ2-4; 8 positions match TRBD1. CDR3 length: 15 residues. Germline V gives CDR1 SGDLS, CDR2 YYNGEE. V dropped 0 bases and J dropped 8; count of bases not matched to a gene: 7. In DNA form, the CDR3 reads TGTGCCAGCAGCGTAGGGGCAGGGGGCGGTGACATTCAGTACTTC. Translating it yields CASSVGAGGGDIQYF.

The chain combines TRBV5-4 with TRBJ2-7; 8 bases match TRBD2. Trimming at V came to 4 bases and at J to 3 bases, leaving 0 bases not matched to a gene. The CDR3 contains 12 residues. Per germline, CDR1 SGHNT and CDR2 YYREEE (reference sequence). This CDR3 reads CASSTSGYEQYF. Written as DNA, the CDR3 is TGTGCCAGCAGCACTAGCGGCTACGAGCAGTACTTC. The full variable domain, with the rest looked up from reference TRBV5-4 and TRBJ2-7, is ETGVTQSPTHLIKTRGQQVTLRCSSQSGHNTVSWYQQALGQGPQFIFQYYREEENGRGNFPPRFSGLQFPNYSSELNVNALELDDSALYLCASSTSGYEQYFGPGTRLTVT.

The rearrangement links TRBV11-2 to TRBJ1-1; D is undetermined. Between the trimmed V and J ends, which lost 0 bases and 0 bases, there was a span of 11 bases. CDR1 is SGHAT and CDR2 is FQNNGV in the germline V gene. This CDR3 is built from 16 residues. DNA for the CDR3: TGTGCCAGCAGCTTAGACGGAGGGCCGGTGAACACTGAAGCTTTCTTT. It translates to CASSLDGGPVNTEAFF.

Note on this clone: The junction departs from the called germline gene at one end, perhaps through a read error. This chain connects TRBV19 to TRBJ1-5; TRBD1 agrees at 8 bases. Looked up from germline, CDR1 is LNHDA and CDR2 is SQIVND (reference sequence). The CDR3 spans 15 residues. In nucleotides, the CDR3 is TGTGCCAGTGGTATCGAGACAGGGGACAATCAGCCCCAGCATTTT. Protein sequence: CASGIETGDNQPQHF.

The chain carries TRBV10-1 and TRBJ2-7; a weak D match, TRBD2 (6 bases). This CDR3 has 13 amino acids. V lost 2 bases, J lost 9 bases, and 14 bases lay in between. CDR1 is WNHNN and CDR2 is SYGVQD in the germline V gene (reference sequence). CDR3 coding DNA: TGCGCCAGCAGTGAGGGGAGCGGGCAAGGGCAGTACTTC. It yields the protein CASSEGSGQGQYF.